Listed here is a single TCR beta chain. Its antigen is as yet unknown. Its ends do not fully match the called genes, so a read error is possible. TCRdb re-called the multiplex PCR reads through MiXCR, storing one row per CDR3 protein. Of 80,000 to 130,000 distinct CDR3 sequences detected, 20% to 25% appear once; the ten largest clones hold approximately 1.2%. Axillary draining lymph nodes of breast cancer patients supplied the node samples. This entry is derived from a study of breast tumors, draining lymph nodes, adjacent tissues. The study, taken as a whole, reports: Compared with basal-like, luminal-like tumors shared significantly more repertoire with nontumor tissue.

The CDR3 is 16 residues long. The germline V gene encodes CDR1 MNHEY and CDR2 SVGEGT. The chain couples TRBV6-2 or TRBV6-3 to TRBJ2-7; D perhaps matches TRBD1 (6 bases). The origin of this receptor is a female donor with breast cancer. Some clones in this sample may be carry-over from other donors' samples. Sample: axillary lymph node tissue. The CDR3 DNA reads TGTGCCAGCAGTAACTCAGGACAGATGGGGTCCAACGAGCAGTACTTC. Encoded protein: CASSNSGQMGSNEQYF.